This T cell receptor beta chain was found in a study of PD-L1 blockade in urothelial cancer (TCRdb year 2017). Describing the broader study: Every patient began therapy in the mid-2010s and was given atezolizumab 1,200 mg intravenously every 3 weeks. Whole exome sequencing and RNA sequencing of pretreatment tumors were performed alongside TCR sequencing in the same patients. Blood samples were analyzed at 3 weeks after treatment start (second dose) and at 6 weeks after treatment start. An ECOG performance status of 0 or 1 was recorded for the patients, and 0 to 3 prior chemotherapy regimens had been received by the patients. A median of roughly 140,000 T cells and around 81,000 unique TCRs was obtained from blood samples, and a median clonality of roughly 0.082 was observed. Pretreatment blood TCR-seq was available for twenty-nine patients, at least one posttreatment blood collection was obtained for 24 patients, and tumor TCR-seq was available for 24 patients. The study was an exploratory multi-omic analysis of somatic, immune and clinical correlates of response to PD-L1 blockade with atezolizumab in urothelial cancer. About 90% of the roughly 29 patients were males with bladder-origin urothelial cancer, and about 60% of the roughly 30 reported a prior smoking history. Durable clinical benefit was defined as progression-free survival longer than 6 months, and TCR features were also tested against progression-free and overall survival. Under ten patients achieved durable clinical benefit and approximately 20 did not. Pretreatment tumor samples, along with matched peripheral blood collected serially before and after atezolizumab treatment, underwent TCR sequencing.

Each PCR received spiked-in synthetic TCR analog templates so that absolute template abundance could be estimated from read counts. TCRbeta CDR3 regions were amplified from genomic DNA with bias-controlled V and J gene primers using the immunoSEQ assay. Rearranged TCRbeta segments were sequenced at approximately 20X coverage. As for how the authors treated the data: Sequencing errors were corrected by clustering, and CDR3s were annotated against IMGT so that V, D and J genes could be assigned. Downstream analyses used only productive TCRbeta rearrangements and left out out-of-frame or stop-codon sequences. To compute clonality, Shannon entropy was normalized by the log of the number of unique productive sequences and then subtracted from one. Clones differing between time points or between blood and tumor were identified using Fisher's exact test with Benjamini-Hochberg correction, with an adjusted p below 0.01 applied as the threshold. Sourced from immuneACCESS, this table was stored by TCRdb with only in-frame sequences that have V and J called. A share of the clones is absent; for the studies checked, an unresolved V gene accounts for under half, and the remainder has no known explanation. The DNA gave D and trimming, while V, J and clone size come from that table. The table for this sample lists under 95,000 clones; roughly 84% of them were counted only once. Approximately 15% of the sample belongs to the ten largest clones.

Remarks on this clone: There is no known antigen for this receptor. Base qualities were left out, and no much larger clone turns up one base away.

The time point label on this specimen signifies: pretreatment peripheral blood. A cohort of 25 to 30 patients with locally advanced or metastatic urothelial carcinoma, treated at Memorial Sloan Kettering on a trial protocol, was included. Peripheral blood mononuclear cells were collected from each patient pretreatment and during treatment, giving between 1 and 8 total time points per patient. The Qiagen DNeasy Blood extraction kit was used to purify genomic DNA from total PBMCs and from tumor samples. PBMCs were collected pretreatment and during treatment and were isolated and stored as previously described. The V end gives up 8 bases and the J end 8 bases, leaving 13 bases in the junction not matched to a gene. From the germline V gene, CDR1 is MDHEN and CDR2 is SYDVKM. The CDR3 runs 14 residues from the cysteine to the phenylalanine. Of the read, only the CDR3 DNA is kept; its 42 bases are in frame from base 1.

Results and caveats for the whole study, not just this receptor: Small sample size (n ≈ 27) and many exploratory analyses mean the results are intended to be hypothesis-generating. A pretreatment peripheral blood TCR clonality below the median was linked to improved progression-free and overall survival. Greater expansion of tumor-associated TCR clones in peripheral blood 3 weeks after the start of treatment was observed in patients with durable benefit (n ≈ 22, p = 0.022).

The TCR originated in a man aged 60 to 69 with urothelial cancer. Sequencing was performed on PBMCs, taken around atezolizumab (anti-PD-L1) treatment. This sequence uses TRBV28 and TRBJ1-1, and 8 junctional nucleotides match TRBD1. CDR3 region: CASGSGGPNAEAFF. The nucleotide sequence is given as TGTGCCAGCGGCTCAGGGGGCCCGAATGCGGAAGCTTTCTTT. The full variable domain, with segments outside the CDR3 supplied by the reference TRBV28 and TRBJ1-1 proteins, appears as DVKVTQSSRYLVKRTGEKVFLECVQDMDHENMFWYRQDPGLGLRLIYFSYDVKMKEKGDIPEGYSVSREKKERFSLILESASTNQTSMYLCASGSGGPNAEAFFGQGTRLTVV.